This T cell receptor beta chain was found in a study of breast tumors, draining lymph nodes, adjacent tissues. TCRdb re-derived calls from the multiplex PCR reads in MiXCR, one entry per CDR3 protein. The table shows approximately 230,000 distinct CDR3 sequences, with 34% occurring only once. Samples came from axillary lymph nodes draining the breast cancer. About this clonotype: A read error may be the cause here, since a much bigger clone is one base away.

Sequencing was performed on axillary lymph node tissue. The source is a female donor with breast cancer. Some clones in this sample may be carry-over from other donors' samples.

As DNA, the CDR3 is TGTGCCAGCAGGCCCCCACATTTCTACGAGCAGTACTTC. The encoded protein is CASRPPHFYEQYF. The V call is TRBV6-5, the J call TRBJ2-7; no clear D. Germline values: CDR1 MNHEY, CDR2 SVGAGI. The V end lost 6 bases, the J end lost 3 bases, and 12 bases lay between the germline ends. This CDR3 has 13 residues.